This T cell receptor (beta chain) is drawn from a study of blood T cell repertoires in COVID-19. Germline CDR1 reads SGHNT; CDR2 reads YYREEE (reference sequence). CDR3 length equals 14 residues. The germline V and J ends were trimmed by 5 bases and 4 bases, with 15 bases remaining between them. This clone has only a few counts. Assay used: immunoSEQ multiplex PCR; TCRdb lists only in-frame clones, some missing. Counted here are around 250,000 clones, 88% occurring once; the ten biggest clones make up over 3%. The sequencing input was PBMCs or T cells enriched from blood (not recorded which). The sequence came from a woman in her 40s who had been exposed to COVID-19. The V call is TRBV5-4, the J call TRBJ1-1; D not resolved. The DNA of the CDR3 is TGTGCCAGCAGGTCGGGAGGGTTGGGCACTGAAGCTTTCTTT. This encodes CASRSGGLGTEAFF.